This record covers a single T cell receptor (beta chain). This entry is derived from a study of T-cell reconstitution after alpha-beta-depleted transplantation in children. Looked up from germline, CDR1 is SGHTA and CDR2 is FQGTGA. The V segment lost 3 bases and the J segment 7 bases; nucleotides outside the gene matches: 9. This CDR3 is 16 amino acids long. Researchers prepared the TCRbeta library using unique molecular identifiers, the study reports. MiXCR, run by TCRdb on the PCR reads, gives a single entry per CDR3 protein. The sample contains approximately 300,000 distinct CDR3 sequences, 10% of which appear only once.

Sequencing was performed on PBMCs, taken before TCRalphabeta/CD19-depleted stem cell transplant. The rearrangement joins TRBV7-3 to TRBJ2-1; 10 positions match TRBD2. The TCR originated in a boy under two years old with acute myeloid leukemia, due to receive a stem cell transplant. The CDR3 is CASSFRSGRAGNEQFF. The CDR3 nucleotides read TGTGCCAGCAGCTTCCGAAGCGGGAGGGCCGGGAATGAGCAGTTCTTC.